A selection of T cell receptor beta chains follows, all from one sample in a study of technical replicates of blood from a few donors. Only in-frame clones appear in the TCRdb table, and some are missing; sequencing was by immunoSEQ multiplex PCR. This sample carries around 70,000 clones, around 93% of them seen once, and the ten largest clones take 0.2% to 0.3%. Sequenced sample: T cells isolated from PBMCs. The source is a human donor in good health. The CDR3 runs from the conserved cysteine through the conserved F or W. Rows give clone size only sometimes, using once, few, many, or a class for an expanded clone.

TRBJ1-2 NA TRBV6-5 CASGAPYGYTF
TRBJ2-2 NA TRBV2 CASSVQGANTGELFF
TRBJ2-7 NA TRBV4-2 CASSQEGTGTDEQYF
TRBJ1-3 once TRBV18 CASSPTGGPGNTIYF
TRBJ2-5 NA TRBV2 CASSGIGDGQETQYF
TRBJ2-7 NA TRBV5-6 CASSIPGQGMVEQYF
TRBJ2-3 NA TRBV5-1 CASSLVGATDIDTQYF
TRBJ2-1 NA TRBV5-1 CASTLGTSATKQFF
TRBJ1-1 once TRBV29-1 CSGQGRRGRLAEAFF
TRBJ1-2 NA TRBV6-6 CASSYDRSYGYTF
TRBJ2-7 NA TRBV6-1 CASTLSTGRHEQYF